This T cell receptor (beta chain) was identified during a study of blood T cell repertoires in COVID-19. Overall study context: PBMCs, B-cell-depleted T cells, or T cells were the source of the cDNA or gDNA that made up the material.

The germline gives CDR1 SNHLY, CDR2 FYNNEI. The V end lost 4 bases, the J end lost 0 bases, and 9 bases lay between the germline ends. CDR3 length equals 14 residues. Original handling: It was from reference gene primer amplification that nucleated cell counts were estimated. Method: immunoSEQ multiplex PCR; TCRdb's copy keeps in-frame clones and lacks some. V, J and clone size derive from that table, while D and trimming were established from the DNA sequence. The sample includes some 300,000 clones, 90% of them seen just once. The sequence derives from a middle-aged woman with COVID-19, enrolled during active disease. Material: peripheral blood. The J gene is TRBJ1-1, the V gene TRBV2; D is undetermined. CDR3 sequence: CASSAVLMNTEAFF. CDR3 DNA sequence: TGTGCCAGCAGTGCTGTATTAATGAACACTGAAGCTTTCTTT.